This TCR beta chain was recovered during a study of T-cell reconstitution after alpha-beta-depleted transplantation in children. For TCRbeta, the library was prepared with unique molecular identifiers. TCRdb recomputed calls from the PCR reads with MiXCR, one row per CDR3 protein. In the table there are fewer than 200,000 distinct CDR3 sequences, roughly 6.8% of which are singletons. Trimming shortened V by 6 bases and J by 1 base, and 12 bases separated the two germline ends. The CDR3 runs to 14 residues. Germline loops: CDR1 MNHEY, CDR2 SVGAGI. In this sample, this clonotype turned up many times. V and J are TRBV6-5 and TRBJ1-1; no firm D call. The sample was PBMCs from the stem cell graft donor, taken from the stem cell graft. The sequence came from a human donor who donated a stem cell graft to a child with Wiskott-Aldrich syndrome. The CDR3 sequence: CASRPDITNTEAFF. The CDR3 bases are TGTGCCAGCAGGCCCGACATAACGAACACTGAAGCTTTCTTT.